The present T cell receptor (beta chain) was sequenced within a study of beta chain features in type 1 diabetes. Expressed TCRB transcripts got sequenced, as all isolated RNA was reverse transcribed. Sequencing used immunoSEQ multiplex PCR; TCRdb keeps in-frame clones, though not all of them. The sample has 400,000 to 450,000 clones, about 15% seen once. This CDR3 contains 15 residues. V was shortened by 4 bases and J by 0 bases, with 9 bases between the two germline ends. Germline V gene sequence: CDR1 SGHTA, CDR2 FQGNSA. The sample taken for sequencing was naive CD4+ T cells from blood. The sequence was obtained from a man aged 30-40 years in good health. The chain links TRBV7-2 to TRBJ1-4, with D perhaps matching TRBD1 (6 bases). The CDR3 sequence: CASSSRTATNEKLFF. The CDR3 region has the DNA TGTGCCAGCAGCTCCAGGACAGCAACTAATGAAAAACTGTTTTTT.